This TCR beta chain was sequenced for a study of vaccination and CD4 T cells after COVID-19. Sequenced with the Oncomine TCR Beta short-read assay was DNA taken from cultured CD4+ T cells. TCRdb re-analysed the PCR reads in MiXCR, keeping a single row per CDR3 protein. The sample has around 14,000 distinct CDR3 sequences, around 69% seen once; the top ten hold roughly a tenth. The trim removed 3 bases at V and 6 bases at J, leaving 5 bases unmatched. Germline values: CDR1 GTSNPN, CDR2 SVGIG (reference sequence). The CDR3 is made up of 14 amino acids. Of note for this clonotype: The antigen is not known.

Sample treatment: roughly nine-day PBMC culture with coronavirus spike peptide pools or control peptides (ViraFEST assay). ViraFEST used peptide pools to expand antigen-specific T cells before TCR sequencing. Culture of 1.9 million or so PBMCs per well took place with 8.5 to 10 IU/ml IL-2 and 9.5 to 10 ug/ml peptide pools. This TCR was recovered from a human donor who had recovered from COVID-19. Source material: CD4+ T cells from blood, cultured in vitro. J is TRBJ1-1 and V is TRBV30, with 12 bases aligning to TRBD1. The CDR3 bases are TGTGCCTGGAGACCCGGGACAGGGGGCTCTGAAGCTTTCTTT. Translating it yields CAWRPGTGGSEAFF.